This paragraph reports one T cell receptor (beta chain). Its antigen is not identified. This sample was included in a study of cytomegalovirus exposure and HLA in healthy donors. The PCR used 60 Vbeta and 13 Jbeta primers. Clones were read by immunoSEQ multiplex PCR, and TCRdb kept only the in-frame ones, dropping some. The sample carries under 200,000 clones, 80% recorded once. Germline-derived CDR1 and CDR2 are MNHEY and SMNVEV (reference sequence). The V end was cut by 3 bases, the J end by 10 bases, with 15 bases between. CDR3 length equals 14 residues. Each of the donors was a healthy bone marrow donor. Study-wide results and caveats: V segments that were indistinguishable, TRBV6-2 and TRBV6-3 among them, were omitted from analysis. Being productive about 87% or about 30% of the time was typical of most TCR beta V segments in an earlier analysis. Sequencing likely produced, as an artifact, a cluster of highly shared sequence variants.

Sample: PBMCs. This receptor was obtained from a man younger than 45 in good health and CMV-seronegative. The rearrangement joins TRBV27 to TRBJ2-2; maybe TRBD1 (5 bases). The CDR3 loop is CASSFSGQGEELFF. The CDR3 DNA reads TGTGCCAGCAGTTTTAGTGGGCAGGGTGAGGAGCTGTTTTTT.